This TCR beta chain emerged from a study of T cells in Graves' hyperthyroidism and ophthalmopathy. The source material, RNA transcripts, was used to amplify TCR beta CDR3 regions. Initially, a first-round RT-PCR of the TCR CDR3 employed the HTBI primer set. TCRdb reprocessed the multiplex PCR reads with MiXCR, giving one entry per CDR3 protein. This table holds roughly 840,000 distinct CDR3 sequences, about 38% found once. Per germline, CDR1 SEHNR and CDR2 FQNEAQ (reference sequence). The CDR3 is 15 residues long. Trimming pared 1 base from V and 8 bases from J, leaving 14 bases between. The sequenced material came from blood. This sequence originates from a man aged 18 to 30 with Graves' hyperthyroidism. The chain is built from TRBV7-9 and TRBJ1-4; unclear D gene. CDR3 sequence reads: CASSLGAGSFEKLFF. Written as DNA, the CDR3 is TGTGCCAGCAGCTTAGGGGCGGGATCGTTCGAAAAACTGTTTTTT.